These 25 T cell receptor beta chains originate from one sample sequenced in a study of shared clonotypes between healthy human individuals. Profiled with immunoSEQ multiplex PCR; TCRdb holds only in-frame clones, not every one. This sample has some 2.3 million clones, with roughly 93% found just once. The sequencing input was naive CD4+ T cells from PBMCs. Subset given: CD45RA+ positively selected. These receptors were taken from a man aged 18 to 35 in good health. Some clones in this sample may be carry-over from other donors' samples.

The rearrangement uses TRBV2 and TRBJ2-7; the match to TRBD2 covers 8 bases. With 7 bases clipped from V and 11 bases from J, the junction kept 7 bases outside the gene matches. The germline CDR1 and CDR2 sequences are SNHLY and FYNNEI. The length of the CDR3 is 11 residues. In DNA form, the CDR3 reads TGTGCCAGCAATGCTGTTAGCGGGGAGTACTTC. This codes for CASNAVSGEYF.

This rearrangement joins TRBV7-6 to TRBJ2-7; a possible D gene is TRBD1 (6 bases). V was cut by 5 bases and J by 6 bases, with 17 bases left in between. The germline gives CDR1 SGHVS, CDR2 FNYEAQ. The CDR3 totals 14 residues. The chain's CDR3 is CASSQRQAHLEQYF. The CDR3 DNA reads TGTGCCAGCAGCCAGCGACAGGCCCATCTCGAGCAGTACTTC. The variable domain in full, completed from reference TRBV7-6 and TRBJ2-7, reads GAGVSQSPRYKVTKRGQDVALRCDPISGHVSLYWYRQALGQGPEFLTYFNYEAQQDKSGLPNDRFSAERPEGSISTLTIQRTEQRDSAMYRCASSQRQAHLEQYFGPGTRLTVT.

As for this clone: An end of the junction differs from the germline gene, which may be a read error. The chain recombines TRBV19 with TRBJ2-2; 8 nucleotides match TRBD1. The length of the CDR3 is 16 residues. The germline gives CDR1 LNHDA, CDR2 SQIVND (reference sequence). CDR3 region: CASRPQTGGATGELFF. Here the CDR3 DNA reads TGTGCCAGTAGACCACAAACAGGGGGTGCGACCGGCGAGCTGTTTTTT.

The rearrangement uses TRBV19 and TRBJ2-2; perhaps D is TRBD1 or TRBD2 (6 bases each). The V gene lost 11 bases and the J gene lost 9 bases, with 19 bases spanning the gap. CDR1 is LNHDA and CDR2 is SQIVND in the germline V gene (reference sequence). CDR3 length equals 13 residues. CDR3 DNA: TGTGCCTCAACTGCGTCACGGGGGCGGGAGCTGTTTTTT. It specifies CASTASRGRELFF.

The sample holds one count of this clone. This chain links TRBV6-1 with TRBJ1-2; no reliable D call. Trimming removed 2 bases at V and 5 bases at J, with 21 bases between. The CDR3 contains 17 residues. Germline CDR1 reads MNHNS; CDR2 reads SASEGT. The CDR3 region has the DNA TGTGCCAGCAGTGAAACTGAGACCCGACCTGTATGGTATGGCTACACCTTC. It yields the protein CASSETETRPVWYGYTF.

V usage is TRBV11-3 and J usage is TRBJ2-5, with D maybe TRBD1 (5 bases). Germline assignment: CDR1 SGHNT and CDR2 YENEEA. Trimming pared 4 bases from V and 1 base from J, leaving 7 bases between. The CDR3 loop spans 13 amino acids. The CDR3 nucleotides read TGTGCCAGCAGCTGGACACCCCAAGAGACCCAGTACTTC. It translates to CASSWTPQETQYF. Drawing the rest from reference TRBV11-3 and TRBJ2-5, the complete variable domain is EAGVVQSPRYKIIEKKQPVAFWCNPISGHNTLYWYLQNLGQGPELLIRYENEEAVDDSQLPKDRFSAERLKGVDSTLKIQPAELGDSAVYLCASSWTPQETQYFGPGTRLLVL.

The V and J genes are TRBV30 and TRBJ1-2, with D uncertain. The germline gives CDR1 GTSNPN, CDR2 SVGIG (reference sequence). V was clipped by 1 base and J by 6 bases, with 9 bases between them. The CDR3 is 12 amino acids. Written as DNA, the CDR3 is TGTGCCTGGAGTGAACAACTGGATGGCTACACCTTC. Residues: CAWSEQLDGYTF.

A remark on this clone: Other DNA sequences within the sample encode an identical CDR3. V is TRBV9 and J is TRBJ2-1; 8 bases align to TRBD1. This CDR3 contains 14 residues. In germline, CDR1 is SGDLS, CDR2 YYNGEE. Trimming removed 4 bases from V and 4 bases from J; junction bases left unmatched: 4. The CDR3 sequence is CASSPGQGYNEQFF. CDR3 in DNA: TGTGCCAGCAGCCCCGGACAGGGATACAATGAGCAGTTCTTC.

The chain recombines TRBV10-1 with TRBJ1-4; D call uncertain. Trimming took 2 bases from V and 7 from J, leaving 11 bases between them. Germline values: CDR1 WNHNN, CDR2 SYGVQD (reference sequence). The CDR3 consists of 14 residues. The CDR3 spells CASSEPRTLEKLFF. Written as DNA, the CDR3 is TGCGCCAGCAGTGAGCCAAGGACTCTTGAAAAACTGTTTTTT.

The chain employs TRBV4-1 and TRBJ2-3, with TRBD1 matching 10 bases. This CDR3 has 15 residues. Germline V lookup: CDR1 MGHRA, CDR2 YSYEKL. Unmatched junction bases numbered 6, after V lost 4 bases and J lost 5 bases. In DNA, the CDR3 is TGCGCCAGCAGCCGCGGACAGGGGGAAGGAGATACGCAGTATTTT. Its translation is CASSRGQGEGDTQYF.

The CDR3 loop is CARRQGTYEQYF. CDR3 sequence (DNA): TGTGCCAGGCGGCAGGGTACCTACGAGCAGTACTTC. The chain joins TRBV19 to TRBJ2-7; possibly TRBD1 for D (5 bases). Germline V CDR1 and CDR2: LNHDA, SQIVND (reference sequence). The CDR3 is 12 residues long. The V gene lost 9 bases and the J gene lost 2 bases, with 11 bases spanning the gap.

V and J are TRBV25-1 and TRBJ2-1; tentatively, D is TRBD2 (5 bases). There are 14 residues in the CDR3. The germline V gene encodes CDR1 MGHDK and CDR2 SYGVNS. Deletions cut 1 base from V and 6 bases from J, with 10 bases between. The CDR3 region is CASSESKRFNEQFF. The CDR3 DNA is TGTGCCAGCAGTGAATCTAAGCGGTTCAATGAGCAGTTCTTC.

The CDR3 here is CASSSASQGAGTDTQYF. The CDR3 region has the DNA TGTGCCAGCAGCTCAGCCTCTCAGGGTGCGGGCACAGATACGCAGTATTTT. The chain carries TRBV7-3 and TRBJ2-3; possible D gene TRBD1, 5 bases. Germline V gives CDR1 SGHTA, CDR2 FQGTGA. The CDR3 has 17 amino acids. Deletions cut 4 bases from V and 1 base from J, with 18 bases between.

The V gene is TRBV5-1, the J gene TRBJ1-2, with D uncertain. The ends were cut back, 1 base at V and 6 bases at J, with 16 bases in the middle. The CDR3 is 15 residues long. Germline CDR1 and CDR2: SGHRS and YFSETQ. The CDR3 loop is CASSLQKPFGDGYTF. Written as DNA, the CDR3 is TGCGCCAGCAGCTTGCAGAAACCCTTTGGGGATGGCTACACCTTC.

The chain couples TRBV7-7 to TRBJ2-2, with a weak D call TRBD2 (5 bases). The CDR3 has 14 residues. Germline lookup yields CDR1 SSHAT and CDR2 FNYEAQ (reference sequence). V lost 5 bases and J lost 13, with 20 bases in between. The CDR3 protein is CASSPSVTIQALFF. The CDR3 bases are TGTGCCAGCAGCCCCTCCGTGACTATCCAGGCGCTGTTTTTT.

In this sample, this clone turned up a few times. The J gene is TRBJ2-7, the V gene TRBV10-2; 9 bases agree with TRBD2. The germline gives CDR1 WSHSY, CDR2 SAAADI. The CDR3 runs to 15 residues. With V trimmed by 6 bases and J by 4 bases, 10 bases remained unmatched. CDR3 nucleotide sequence: TGCGCCAGCAGCTTCGGGGGAGCGGGAGGTTACGAGCAGTACTTC. Translated: CASSFGGAGGYEQYF.

Here the CDR3 DNA reads TGTGCCAGCAGGCAGGGGCGTATAAGCTCCTACAATGAGCAGTTCTTC. This encodes CASRQGRISSYNEQFF. The chain uses TRBV6-6 and TRBJ2-1, with a weak D call TRBD1 (6 bases). V was trimmed by 6 bases and J by 0 bases, leaving 15 bases between them. Germline lookup yields CDR1 MNHNY and CDR2 SVGAGI (reference sequence). The CDR3 is made up of 16 amino acids.

The table lists this clone with a few counts. This chain links TRBV19 with TRBJ2-1, with no clear D. V was cut by 4 bases and J by 9 bases, with 7 bases left in between. The CDR3 is made up of 11 amino acids. Germline-derived CDR1 and CDR2 are LNHDA and SQIVND (reference sequence). CDR3 nucleotides: TGTGCCAGTAGTACCATGGGTGAGCAGTTCTTC. Its protein is CASSTMGEQFF.

V and J are TRBV28 and TRBJ1-2, with D uncertain. This CDR3 spans 12 amino acids. In germline, CDR1 is MDHEN, CDR2 SYDVKM. V lost 5 bases and J lost 8, with 12 bases in between. CDR3: CASSAAQEGYTF. CDR3 nucleotides: TGTGCCAGCAGTGCGGCCCAGGAAGGCTACACCTTC.

V and J are TRBV7-2 and TRBJ2-7; weak D call: TRBD2 (5 bases). Germline CDR1 SGHTA, CDR2 FQGNSA. V lost 9 bases and J 0 bases, leaving 18 bases between the germline ends. The CDR3 loop spans 15 amino acids. CDR3: CARVYLGSDSYEQYF. The CDR3 DNA sequence: TGTGCCAGGGTCTACTTGGGGAGCGACTCCTACGAGCAGTACTTC. The variable domain in full, with the rest retrieved from reference TRBV7-2 and TRBJ2-7, is GAGVSQSPSNKVTEKGKDVELRCDPISGHTALYWYRQSLGQGLEFLIYFQGNSAPDKSGLPSDRFSAERTGGSVSTLTIQRTQQEDSAVYLCARVYLGSDSYEQYFGPGTRLTVT.

This chain links TRBV4-2 with TRBJ2-3; 10 nucleotides line up with TRBD1. The CDR3 has 17 residues. V gave up 5 bases and J gave up 6 bases; unmatched junction bases: 14. Germline lookup yields CDR1 LGHNA and CDR2 YNFKEQ. The CDR3, as DNA: TGTGCCAGCAGCACACGACAGGGGGCAAATTTTCTGGATACGCAGTATTTT. The encoded protein is CASSTRQGANFLDTQYF.

V gene TRBV9 combines with J gene TRBJ1-2, with D hard to call. CDR3 size: 16 residues. V lost 0 bases, J lost 0 bases, and 12 bases lay in between. In germline, CDR1 is SGDLS, CDR2 YYNGEE. CDR3 DNA sequence: TGTGCCAGCAGCGTAGCCGCGAGGAACTCTAACTATGGCTACACCTTC. Protein sequence: CASSVAARNSNYGYTF.

Note on this clone: Other DNA sequences in the same sample also yield this CDR3. V is TRBV2 and J is TRBJ1-1; D might be TRBD1 (5 bases). V was shortened by 4 bases and J by 4 bases, with 10 bases between the two germline ends. Germline-derived CDR1 and CDR2 are SNHLY and FYNNEI. The CDR3 has 13 residues. CDR3 region: CASSAGQGTEAFF. CDR3 nucleotides: TGTGCCAGCAGTGCTGGGCAGGGCACTGAAGCTTTCTTT.

The J gene is TRBJ2-2, the V gene TRBV5-1, with 11 bases aligning to TRBD1. CDR3 length: 16 residues. Germline lookup yields CDR1 SGHRS and CDR2 YFSETQ. With 4 bases clipped from V and 7 bases from J, the junction kept 9 bases outside the gene matches. As DNA, the CDR3 is TGCGCCAGCAGCCTAATGGGGACAGGGGGTCTCGGGGAGCTGTTTTTT. Translating gives CASSLMGTGGLGELFF.

V is TRBV9 and J is TRBJ1-5; D is possibly TRBD1 (5 bases). V lost 2 bases and J 5 bases, leaving 14 bases between the germline ends. Germline values: CDR1 SGDLS, CDR2 YYNGEE. CDR3 length equals 15 residues. CDR3 in DNA: TGTGCCAGCAGCGTTGGGCCATTGGGGGATCAGCCCCAGCATTTT. It encodes CASSVGPLGDQPQHF.